This T cell receptor beta chain was captured by sequencing in a study of regulatory T cells in long-lasting Graves disease. The time point denotes: persistent/refractory GD, antithyroid drugs over 5 years with positive TRAb. The TCR library was made from RNA that had been extracted from PBMCs in TRIzol. Patients with Graves' disease were diagnosed by American Thyroid Association guidelines. Relying on iRepertoire HTBI primers and Arm-PCR of CDR3 regions, the team built TCR beta libraries. TCRdb fed the multiplex PCR reads into MiXCR, producing one record per CDR3 protein. In the table there are some 370,000 distinct CDR3 sequences, 23% of which are singletons. This clonotype was observed many times. This CDR3 has 16 residues. V lost 5 bases to trimming and J lost 4 bases, with 18 bases between them. CDR1 MDHEN and CDR2 SYDVKM come from the germline V gene.

This sequence joins TRBV28 and TRBJ1-5; possibly TRBD1 for D (5 bases). Sequencing was performed on peripheral blood mononuclear cells (PBMCs), taken when the disease was refractory, from a patient treated with antithyroid drugs. This TCR came from a woman aged 35 to 49 with Graves disease. The CDR3 loop reads CASSPYSGTGNQPQHF. Written as DNA, the CDR3 is TGTGCCAGCAGTCCGTACTCCGGGACGGGAAATCAGCCCCAGCATTTT. The full variable domain, in which reference TRBV28 and TRBJ1-5 provide the parts outside the CDR3, is DVKVTQSSRYLVKRTGEKVFLECVQDMDHENMFWYRQDPGLGLRLIYFSYDVKMKEKGDIPEGYSVSREKKERFSLILESASTNQTSMYLCASSPYSGTGNQPQHFGDGTRLSIL.